This TCR beta chain emerged from a study of T cells in localized non-small cell lung cancer (dated by TCRdb to 2020 to 2021). Context from the whole study: The study analyzed T cell repertoires of under 250 early-stage NSCLC patients, comparing tumors and uninvolved tumor-adjacent lungs. The cohort comprised some 240 treatment-naïve NSCLC patients with resected, localized lung tumors. Of the NSCLC patients, roughly 130 were male and approximately 110 were female, and the mean age was approximately 64 years.

The sample holds one count of this clone. The antigen this receptor binds is unknown. No base-level quality is on record; no much larger clone is a single base apart. Study-wide findings and limitations: Higher T cell density in blood was associated with longer overall survival, whereas higher clonality in adjacent lung was associated with shorter survival. Multi-region tumor sequencing was not performed, so intratumor heterogeneity could not be excluded. A median of 57 of the top 100 tumor clones turned up in the paired uninvolved adjacent lung, and 28 of those clones also ranked among the top 100 of that same adjacent lung. Uninvolved tumor-adjacent lung showed the highest T cell clonality, higher than tumor, which suggests more focused antigenic responses in the adjacent lung. Because of the exploratory design, TCR variables were selected using unadjusted p-values without false-discovery rate correction.

At diagnosis, peripheral blood, uninvolved tumor-adjacent lung and tumor were collected and stored as a combination of fresh-frozen and FFPE material. For TCR repertoire profiling, blood samples were analyzed in the form of peripheral blood mononuclear cells. The immunoSEQ Assay was used to sequence TCR beta CDR3 regions from DNA. From the authors' description of their analysis: To compute T cell density, TCR beta template counts were normalized to usable DNA, which was estimated by amplifying housekeeping genes. Richness was estimated using the preseqR package, with extrapolation to 400,000 templates for PBMC samples and to 120,000 templates for tissue samples. Clonality was defined by subtracting Pielou's evenness from one. Tissue-enriched TCRs were identified by differential abundance testing using productive amino-acid clonotypes, minimum total count 5 and alpha 0.1. Repertoire overlap between compartments was quantified with the Jaccard Index and Morisita Overlap Index. GLIPH grouped TCR beta CDR3s together with public tetramer-defined viral CDR3s, and a viral motif had to include at least three viral sequences and also show V-gene enrichment. Entries here come from immuneACCESS through TCRdb and include only in-frame sequences with V and J called. Some clones fail to appear in such tables; in the studies checked, an unresolved V gene covers under half of the shortfall, and the cause of the remainder is unknown. V, J and clone size were drawn from that table, and D and trimming were deduced from the DNA. The sample table shows approximately 15,000 clones, and around 87% are seen once. The ten largest account for 0.9% to 1.5% of the sample.

For CDR1 and CDR2, the germline V gene lists ENHRY and SYGVKD. Measured from the cysteine to the phenylalanine, the CDR3 is 15 residues long. Kept here is only the CDR3 DNA, which spans 45 bases and is read in frame from base 1. The germline ends are 8 bases apart after V is trimmed by 0 bases and J by 0 bases. In this chain, TRBV10-3 is recombined with TRBJ1-2; no D gene call is confident. This TCR was recovered from a woman between 35 and 70 years old with stage III lung adenocarcinoma. This sample comprised peripheral blood mononuclear cells, obtained before any cancer treatment. DNA sequence: TGTGCCATCAGTGAGTCCCCAGCTTCTAACTATGGCTACACCTTC. Its translation reads: CAISESPASNYGYTF.